This TCR beta chain was sequenced in a study of blood T cell repertoires in COVID-19. Whole-study context: PBMCs, B-cell-depleted T cells, or T cells provided the cDNA or gDNA that made up the material.

In the source study's methods: Amplifying reference gene primers gave estimates of nucleated cell counts. Generated by immunoSEQ multiplex PCR, the TCRdb table keeps only in-frame clones and is missing some. The V and J calls and clone size come from that table; D and trimming were worked out from the DNA. This table holds roughly 76,000 clones, around 82% found once. The trim removed 6 bases at V and 5 bases at J, leaving 9 bases unmatched. Germline V gene data show CDR1 as MNHEY and CDR2 as SVGAGI. The CDR3 contains 15 residues. The sequenced sample consisted of peripheral blood. The chain links TRBV6-5 to TRBJ2-3; 9 bases agree with TRBD2. The clonotype comes from a human donor in a cohort sampled during active COVID-19. This CDR3 reads CASRAAGGPRDTQYF. CDR3 nucleotides: TGTGCCAGCAGGGCGGCGGGAGGGCCGAGAGATACGCAGTATTTT.